This TCR beta chain is from a study of blood T cell repertoires in COVID-19. Study-level information: Collection of acute and convalescent COVID-19 samples took place in the United States, Italy and Spain. In each case, the material was cDNA or gDNA derived from T cells, B-cell-depleted T cells, or PBMCs.

CDR1 is SEHNR, CDR2 FQNEAQ, per germline (reference sequence). The V gene end was trimmed by 2 bases and the J gene end by 3 bases; junction bases not matched to a gene: 4. The CDR3 covers 15 residues. Original data processing: Cell counts per sample came from amplifying reference gene primers. Assay: immunoSEQ multiplex PCR; the TCRdb copy retains only in-frame clones and omits some. The V and J calls and clone size come from that table; D and trimming were worked out from the DNA. The data contain about 190,000 clones, 70% to 90% of them seen just once; the ten biggest clones take up approximately 5.1%.

This clonotype was sampled from a woman in her seventies with active or convalescent COVID-19. The chain has TRBV7-9 and TRBJ2-7; 10 nucleotides align to TRBD1. What was sequenced was peripheral blood. The CDR3 is CASSLPDRGLYEQYF. The CDR3 DNA reads as TGTGCCAGCAGCTTACCAGACAGGGGGCTCTACGAGCAGTACTTC.